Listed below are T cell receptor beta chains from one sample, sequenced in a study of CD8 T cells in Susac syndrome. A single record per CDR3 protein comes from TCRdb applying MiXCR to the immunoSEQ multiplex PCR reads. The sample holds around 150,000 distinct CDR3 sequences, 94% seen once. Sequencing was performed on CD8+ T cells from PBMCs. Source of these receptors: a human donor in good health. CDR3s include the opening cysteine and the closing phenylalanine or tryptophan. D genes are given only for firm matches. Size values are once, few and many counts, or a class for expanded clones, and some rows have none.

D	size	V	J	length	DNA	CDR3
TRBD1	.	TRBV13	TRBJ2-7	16	TGTGCCAGCAGCGAACAAGTAGGGACAGACGCCTACGAGCAGTACTTC	CASSEQVGTDAYEQYF
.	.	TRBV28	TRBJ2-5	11	TGTGCCAGCACCTACAGGGACGACCAGTACTTC	CASTYRDDQYF
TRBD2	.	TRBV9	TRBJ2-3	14	TGTGCCAGCAGCGCCAGCGGGAGGTCAGATACGCAGTATTTT	CASSASGRSDTQYF
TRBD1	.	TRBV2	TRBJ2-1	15	TGTGCCAGCAGTGATTGGACAGGGGCGTTCAATGAGCAGTTCTTC	CASSDWTGAFNEQFF
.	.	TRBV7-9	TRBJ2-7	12	TGTGCCAGCAGCGCCGACAGGTACGAGCAGTACTTC	CASSADRYEQYF
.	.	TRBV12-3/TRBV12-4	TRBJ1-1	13	TGTGCCAGCACTCCTATACCGGGCACTGAAGCTTTCTTT	CASTPIPGTEAFF
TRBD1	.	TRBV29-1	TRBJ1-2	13	TGCAGCGCAACAGGGGGCGCAGACTATGGCTACACCTTC	CSATGGADYGYTF
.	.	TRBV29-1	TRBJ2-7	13	TGCAGCGTTGAAGGGACATACTCCTACGAGCAGTACTTC	CSVEGTYSYEQYF
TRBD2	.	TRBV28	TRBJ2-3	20	TGTGCCAGCAGTTCAAACTACTGGACTAGCGGGAATACCCCTATGGGGACGCAGTATTTT	CASSSNYWTSGNTPMGTQYF
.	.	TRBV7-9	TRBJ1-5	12	TGTGCCAGCAGCTTAGCGACTCAGCCCCAGCATTTT	CASSLATQPQHF
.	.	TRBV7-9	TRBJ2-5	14	TGTGCCAGCAGCCCGCAGACCAGTCAAGAGACCCAGTACTTC	CASSPQTSQETQYF
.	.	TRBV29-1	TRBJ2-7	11	TGCAGCGTTGAGATCAGGAAGGAGCAGTACTTC	CSVEIRKEQYF
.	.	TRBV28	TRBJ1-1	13	TGTGCCAGCCGCGGGGGGCGTCAAGTGTGGGCTTTCTTT	CASRGGRQVWAFF
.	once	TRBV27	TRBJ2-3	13	TGTGCCAGCAGGTTTGGGGGAACAGATACGCAGTATTTT	CASRFGGTDTQYF
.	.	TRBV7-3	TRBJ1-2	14	TGTGCCAGCAGCCCCGGTGGGGATTTCTATGGCTACACCTTC	CASSPGGDFYGYTF
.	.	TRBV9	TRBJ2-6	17	TGTGCCAGCAGCGTAGACAGGATGTCCTCTGGGGCCAACGTCCTGACTTTC	CASSVDRMSSGANVLTF
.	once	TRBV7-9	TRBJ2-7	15	TGTGCCAGCAGCCCGCCGGGACAGGGACTAGGAGAGCAGTACTTC	CASSPPGQGLGEQYF
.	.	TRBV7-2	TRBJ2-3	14	TGTGCCAGCAGCTTATTTCAGGGTGCAGATACGCAGTATTTT	CASSLFQGADTQYF
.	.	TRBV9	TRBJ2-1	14	TGTGCCAGCAGCGTAGCACTAACCTACAATGAGCAGTTCTTC	CASSVALTYNEQFF
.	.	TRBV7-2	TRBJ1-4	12	TGTGCCAGCAGCTTATCCACGGGAAAACTGTTTTTT	CASSLSTGKLFF
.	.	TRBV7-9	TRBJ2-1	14	TGTGCCAGCAGCTTAGCGGAATCCTACAATGAGCAGTTCTTC	CASSLAESYNEQFF
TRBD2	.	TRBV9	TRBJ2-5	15	TGTGCCAGCAGCGGACAGCTAGCGGAACAAGAGACCCAGTACTTC	CASSGQLAEQETQYF
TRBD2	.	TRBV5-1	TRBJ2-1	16	TGCGCCAGCAGCTTAAGAAGCGGGAGGATGGACGATGAGCAGTTCTTC	CASSLRSGRMDDEQFF
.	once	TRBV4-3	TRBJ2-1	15	TGCGCCAGCAGCCAAGATCAAGGCCCAAACAATGAGCAGTTCTTC	CASSQDQGPNNEQFF
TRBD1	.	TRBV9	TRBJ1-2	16	TGTGCCAGCAGCCCCGGACCGGGACAGGGAAACTATGGCTACACCTTC	CASSPGPGQGNYGYTF
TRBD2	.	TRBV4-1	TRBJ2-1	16	TGCGCCAGCAGCCAAAAACTAGCGGGAGGGCCTTATGAGCAGTTCTTC	CASSQKLAGGPYEQFF
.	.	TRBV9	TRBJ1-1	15	TGTGCCAGCAGCGTATGGGGGGGCATGAACACTGAAGCTTTCTTT	CASSVWGGMNTEAFF
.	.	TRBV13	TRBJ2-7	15	TGTGCCAGCAGCTTAGGAAGGGCGGAGTCCTACGAGCAGTACTTC	CASSLGRAESYEQYF
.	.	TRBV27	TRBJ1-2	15	TGTGCCAGCAGTTTATCGCCGGCAGGCCCCTATGGCTACACCTTC	CASSLSPAGPYGYTF
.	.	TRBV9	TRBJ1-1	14	TGTGCCAGCAGCGCTTCCATCTGGGACACTGAAGCTTTCTTT	CASSASIWDTEAFF
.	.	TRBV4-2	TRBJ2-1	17	TGTGCCAGCAGCCAAGAGCAGGCCTCGAGCTCCTACAATGAGCAGTTCTTC	CASSQEQASSSYNEQFF
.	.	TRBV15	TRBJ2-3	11	TGTGCCACCAGCAGTGGGCTCACGCAGTATTTT	CATSSGLTQYF
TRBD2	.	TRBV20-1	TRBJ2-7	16	TGCAGTGCGCGGACGTCCAGCGGGAGTCAGGTTTACGAGCAGTACTTC	CSARTSSGSQVYEQYF
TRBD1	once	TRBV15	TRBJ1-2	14	TGTGCCACCAGCAGAGATGGGGGACAGTATGGCTACACCTTC	CATSRDGGQYGYTF
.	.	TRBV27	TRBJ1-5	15	TGTGCCAGCAGGCCCCCGGGCCAACCCAATCAGCCCCAGCATTTT	CASRPPGQPNQPQHF
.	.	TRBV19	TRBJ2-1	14	TGTGCCAGTAGTATTCAGGGCTACTACAATGAGCAGTTCTTC	CASSIQGYYNEQFF
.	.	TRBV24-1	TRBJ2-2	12	TGTGCCACCAGTGATTCTTCCGGGGAGCTGTTTTTT	CATSDSSGELFF
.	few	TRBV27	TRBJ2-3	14	TGTGCCAGCAGTTTTGGCGGGGGCACAGATACGCAGTATTTT	CASSFGGGTDTQYF
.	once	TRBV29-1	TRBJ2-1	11	TGCAGCGTTGAAGAAGGCAATGAGCAGTTCTTC	CSVEEGNEQFF
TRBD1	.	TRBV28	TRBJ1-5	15	TGTGCCAGCAGTCCTACAGGGGAGGGCAATCAGCCCCAGCATTTT	CASSPTGEGNQPQHF
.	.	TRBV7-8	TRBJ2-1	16	TGTGCCAGCAGCCCCGGAGGGGACTGGTCCTACAATGAGCAGTTCTTC	CASSPGGDWSYNEQFF